Shown below are 2 T cell receptor beta chains from a single sample sequenced in a study of OX40 agonist ivuxolimab in advanced cancers. The repertoire was sequenced with immunoSEQ multiplex PCR; TCRdb's copy has only in-frame clones and lacks some. The sample lists around 56,000 clones, nearly 90% occurring once. This material consisted of CD4+ or CD8+ T cells sorted from blood, taken in a trial of the OX40 agonist ivuxolimab. The receptors shown here come from an adult with an advanced solid tumor such as melanoma, head and neck, liver or kidney cancer.

The V call is TRBV4-1, the J call TRBJ2-2, with D maybe TRBD2 (6 bases). Trimming shortened V by 6 bases and J by 1 base, and 9 bases separated the two germline ends. Germline CDR1 reads MGHRA; CDR2 reads YSYEKL. The length of the CDR3 is 14 residues. CDR3 DNA: TGCGCCAGCAGTGCGCGGGAGAACACCGGGGAGCTGTTTTTT. Its protein is CASSARENTGELFF.

V gene TRBV7-3 combines with J gene TRBJ2-5; D call uncertain. V lost 4 bases and J 5 bases, leaving 11 bases between the germline ends. The germline gives CDR1 SGHTA, CDR2 FQGTGA. CDR3 length equals 13 residues. The DNA of the CDR3 is TGTGCCAGCAGCTCGGAAGGTTCGGAGACCCAGTACTTC. It specifies CASSSEGSETQYF.